A single sample gave rise to the 10 T cell receptor beta chains below, sequenced in a study of blood T cell repertoires in COVID-19. Profiling relied on immunoSEQ multiplex PCR, and the TCRdb table lists in-frame clones only, not all of them. Of some 290,000 clones listed, 81% are singletons. The sequenced sample consisted of peripheral blood. These receptor sequences come from a woman in her fifties or sixties with active or convalescent COVID-19.

This chain links TRBV29-1 with TRBJ1-2; 8 bases are a match to TRBD1. The CDR3 has 13 residues. With 4 bases clipped from V and 4 bases from J, the junction kept 5 bases outside the gene matches. Germline lookup yields CDR1 SQVTM and CDR2 ANQGSEA. The CDR3 DNA follows: TGCAGCGTTGGGACCGGGACAGGCTATGGCTACACCTTC. It translates to CSVGTGTGYGYTF.

The chain employs TRBV9 and TRBJ1-4, with a possible D match to TRBD1 (5 bases). Germline lookup yields CDR1 SGDLS and CDR2 YYNGEE. V lost 0 bases and J lost 3, with 9 bases in between. CDR3 length equals 15 residues. The CDR3 DNA sequence: TGTGCCAGCAGCGTAGGTACAGGACCTAATGAAAAACTGTTTTTT. This gives the protein CASSVGTGPNEKLFF.

The chain links TRBV5-6 to TRBJ1-5; D is uncertain. CDR1 and CDR2 (germline): SGHDT, YYEEEE. The CDR3 is 17 residues long. V lost 0 bases, J lost 0 bases, and 13 bases lay in between. The CDR3 DNA reads as TGTGCCAGCAGCTTGGCTTACGGGAGTTATAGCAATCAGCCCCAGCATTTT. Translated, it gives CASSLAYGSYSNQPQHF. The variable domain in full, with the rest retrieved from reference TRBV5-6 and TRBJ1-5, is DAGVTQSPTHLIKTRGQQVTLRCSPKSGHDTVSWYQQALGQGPQFIFQYYEEEERQRGNFPDRFSGHQFPNYSSELNVNALLLGDSALYLCASSLAYGSYSNQPQHFGDGTRLSIL.

CDR3 coding DNA: TGCGCCAGCAGCCCTGGACTAGCGGGGGGTCAAGAGACCCAGTACTTC. The encoded protein is CASSPGLAGGQETQYF. The chain is built from TRBV5-1 and TRBJ2-5; 14 bases map to TRBD2. V was clipped by 4 bases and J by 2 bases; unmatched bases: 4. Germline CDR1 is SGHRS and CDR2 is YFSETQ. The CDR3 consists of 16 residues.

The genes are TRBV6-5 and TRBJ1-5; D is unclear. V lost 6 bases and J 0 bases, leaving 9 bases between the germline ends. This CDR3 comprises 14 residues. CDR1 is MNHEY and CDR2 is SVGAGI in the germline V gene. CDR3 protein: CASRTQVSNQPQHF. CDR3 bases: TGTGCCAGCAGGACTCAAGTTAGCAATCAGCCCCAGCATTTT.

The chain carries TRBV6-2 or TRBV6-3 and TRBJ1-2, with no clear D. This CDR3 contains 15 residues. Per germline, CDR1 MNHEY and CDR2 SVGEGT. V was cut by 0 bases and J by 7 bases, with 15 bases left in between. The CDR3 region has the DNA TGTGCCAGCAGTTACTCGATGACCGGAACGGGTGGCTACACCTTC. As protein: CASSYSMTGTGGYTF.

This rearrangement joins TRBV3-1 (or the pseudogene TRBV3-2) to TRBJ1-1; D remains ambiguous. The CDR3 is 14 amino acids. Germline CDR1 and CDR2: LGHDT and YNNKEL (reference sequence). V lost 4 bases to trimming and J lost 0 bases, with 9 bases between them. The CDR3 nucleotides read TGTGCCAGCAGCCCCACGAGGCTGAACACTGAAGCTTTCTTT. Its protein is CASSPTRLNTEAFF.

The CDR3 reads CASSLGQGNGYTF. CDR3 nucleotides: TGTGCCAGCAGTCTTGGACAGGGAAATGGCTACACCTTC. J is TRBJ1-2 and V is TRBV28; 8 nucleotides line up with TRBD1. CDR1 is MDHEN and CDR2 is SYDVKM in the germline V gene. V gave up 5 bases and J gave up 6 bases; unmatched junction bases: 5. The CDR3 covers 13 residues.

CDR3 protein: CASRQLAGGLETQYF. The CDR3 bases are TGTGCCAGCAGGCAACTAGCGGGGGGTTTGGAGACCCAGTACTTC. This chain uses TRBV27 with TRBJ2-5; 12 nucleotides match TRBD2. V shed 6 bases and J 5 bases; nucleotides not matched to a gene: 7. The CDR3 covers 15 residues. Germline loops: CDR1 MNHEY, CDR2 SMNVEV (reference sequence).

A remark on this clone: One junction end disagrees with the germline gene, perhaps due to a read error. The chain uses TRBV9 and TRBJ1-3; TRBD1 matches at 10 bases. The V gene's germline CDR1 is SGDLS and CDR2 YYNGEE. The CDR3 covers 15 residues. For the CDR3, the DNA is TGTGCCAGCAGCGCGACAGGGGGCTCTGGAAACACCACATATTTT. Protein product: CASSATGGSGNTTYF.